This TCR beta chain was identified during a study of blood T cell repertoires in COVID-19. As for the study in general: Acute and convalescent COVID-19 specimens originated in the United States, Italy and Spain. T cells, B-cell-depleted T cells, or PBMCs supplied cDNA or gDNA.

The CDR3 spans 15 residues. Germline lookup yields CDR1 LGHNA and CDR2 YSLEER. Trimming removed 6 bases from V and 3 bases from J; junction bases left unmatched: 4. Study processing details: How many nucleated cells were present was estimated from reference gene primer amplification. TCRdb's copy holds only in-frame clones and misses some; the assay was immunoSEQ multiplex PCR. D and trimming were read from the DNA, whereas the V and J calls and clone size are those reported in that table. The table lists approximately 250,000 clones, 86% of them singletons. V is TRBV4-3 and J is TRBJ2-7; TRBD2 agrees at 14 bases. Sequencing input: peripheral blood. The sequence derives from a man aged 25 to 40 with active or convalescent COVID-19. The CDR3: CASSQGTSGGYEQYF. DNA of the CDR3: TGCGCCAGCAGTCAGGGGACTAGCGGGGGCTACGAGCAGTACTTC.